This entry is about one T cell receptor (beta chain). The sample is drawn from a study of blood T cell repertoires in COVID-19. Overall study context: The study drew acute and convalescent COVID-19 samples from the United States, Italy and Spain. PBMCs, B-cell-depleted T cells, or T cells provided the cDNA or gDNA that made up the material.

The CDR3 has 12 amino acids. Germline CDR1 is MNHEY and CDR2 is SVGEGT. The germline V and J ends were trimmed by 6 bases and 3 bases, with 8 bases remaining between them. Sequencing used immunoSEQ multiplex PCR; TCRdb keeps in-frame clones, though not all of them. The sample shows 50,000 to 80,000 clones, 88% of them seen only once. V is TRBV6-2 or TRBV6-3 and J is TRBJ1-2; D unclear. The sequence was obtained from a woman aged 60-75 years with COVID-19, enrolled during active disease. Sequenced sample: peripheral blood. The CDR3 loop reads CASSPSDYGYTF. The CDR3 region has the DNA TGTGCCAGCAGCCCTTCGGACTATGGCTACACCTTC.